These 28 T cell receptor beta chains came from one sample sequenced in a study of T-cell reconstitution after alpha-beta-depleted transplantation in children. The TCRbeta library was prepared with unique molecular identifiers. TCRdb reprocessed the PCR reads via MiXCR and lists one record per CDR3 protein. The table lists 190,000 or so distinct CDR3 sequences, around 6.8% of them singletons. Sequenced here: PBMCs from the stem cell graft donor, sampled from the stem cell graft. The source is a human donor who donated a stem cell graft to a child with Wiskott-Aldrich syndrome.

This clonotype was counted only a few times. The gene calls are TRBV30 and TRBJ2-3; 9 bases are a match to TRBD2. CDR1 is GTSNPN, CDR2 SVGIG, per germline (reference sequence). J was trimmed by 8 bases and V by 2 bases; bases with no gene match: 5. The CDR3 contains 13 residues. The CDR3 region has the DNA TGTGCCTGGAGTATAGCGGGGGTCGTTACGCAGTATTTT. Encoded protein: CAWSIAGVVTQYF.

This clonotype showed up many times. V gene TRBV10-3 combines with J gene TRBJ2-3, with D hard to call. Germline V lookup: CDR1 ENHRY, CDR2 SYGVKD. The CDR3 sequence is 14 residues long. Trimming shortened V by 6 bases and J by 0 bases, and 10 bases separated the two germline ends. DNA for the CDR3: TGTGCCATCAGGCCAGCAGCTAGCACAGATACGCAGTATTTT. It encodes CAIRPAASTDTQYF.

The V and J genes are TRBV4-3 and TRBJ2-1; D is possibly TRBD1 (5 bases). The CDR3 is 15 residues long. Germline CDR1 reads LGHNA; CDR2 reads YSLEER. The ends were cut back, 0 bases at V and 2 bases at J, with 8 bases in the middle. CDR3 sequence reads: CASSQDRDPYNEQFF. The DNA for the CDR3 is TGCGCCAGCAGCCAAGACAGGGATCCCTACAATGAGCAGTTCTTC.

This clonotype has at least ten counts. This chain connects TRBV12-3 or TRBV12-4 to TRBJ2-2, with TRBD2 as a possible D gene (6 bases). Trimming left V 8 bases short and J 1 base short, with 14 bases between. CDR3 size: 15 residues. For the CDR3, the DNA is TGTGCCAGCGGGACCGCGGGACGGAACACCGGGGAGCTGTTTTTT. Amino acids: CASGTAGRNTGELFF.

This clonotype was seen many times. This chain uses TRBV14 with TRBJ1-2; a weak D match, TRBD1 (6 bases). V was pared by 0 bases and J by 8 bases, with 10 bases between. The CDR3 loop spans 13 amino acids. Germline-derived CDR1 and CDR2 are SGHDN and FVKESK. The CDR3 DNA sequence: TGTGCCAGCAGCCAAGATGTGAGGGGGGGCTACACCTTC. Amino acids: CASSQDVRGGYTF.

The sample holds many counts of this clonotype. The chain is built from TRBV20-1 and TRBJ1-5; tentative D call: TRBD1 (6 bases). The CDR3 extends over 15 amino acids. Germline CDR1 and CDR2: DFQATT and SNEGSKA (reference sequence). Trimming shortened V by 6 bases and J by 9 bases, and 24 bases separated the two germline ends. This CDR3 reads CSAEGDGTSDPPQHF. DNA of the CDR3: TGCAGTGCCGAGGGAGACGGGACATCTGATCCGCCCCAGCATTTT.

V is TRBV12-3 or TRBV12-4 and J is TRBJ2-6, with D possibly TRBD2 on 5 matching bases. V gave up 7 bases and J gave up 1 base, with 14 bases separating them. The CDR3 contains 16 residues. Written as DNA, the CDR3 is TGTGCCAGCACCCTCTCGAGGGTGTCTGGGGCCAACGTCCTGACTTTC. Amino acid sequence: CASTLSRVSGANVLTF.

This clonotype was picked up many times. The chain couples TRBV7-9 to TRBJ2-7; the D gene could be TRBD1 or TRBD2 (5 bases each). CDR1 is SEHNR, CDR2 FQNEAQ, per germline (reference sequence). V lost 5 bases and J lost 6, with 23 bases in between. The CDR3 length is 16 residues. CDR3 protein: CASSLWYGDVVIEQYF. In DNA form, the CDR3 reads TGTGCCAGCAGCCTCTGGTATGGGGACGTGGTTATCGAGCAGTACTTC.

This clonotype was detected many times. The genes are TRBV5-1 and TRBJ2-2; a weak D match, TRBD2 (6 bases). Germline assignment: CDR1 SGHRS and CDR2 YFSETQ. With 0 bases removed from V and 1 base from J, the gap between germline ends came to 10 bases. The CDR3 length is 16 residues. CDR3 DNA: TGCGCCAGCAGCTTGGCCGGGGAGGTGAACACCGGGGAGCTGTTTTTT. It translates to CASSLAGEVNTGELFF.

This clonotype was observed at least ten times. The chain is built from TRBV5-1 and TRBJ2-3; 7 nucleotides agree with TRBD2. The CDR3 totals 14 residues. V lost 3 bases to trimming and J lost 7 bases; unmatched junction nucleotides: 8. Germline lookup yields CDR1 SGHRS and CDR2 YFSETQ. The CDR3 coding sequence is TGCGCCAGCAGCTCGACTAGCAGCACGAATACGCAGTATTTT. Protein product: CASSSTSSTNTQYF.

The table lists this clonotype with many counts. This chain connects TRBV20-1 to TRBJ2-3, with a tentative D call TRBD2 (6 bases). The germline V gene encodes CDR1 DFQATT and CDR2 SNEGSKA (reference sequence). V gave up 3 bases and J gave up 5 bases, with 18 bases separating them. The CDR3 is made up of 15 amino acids. The CDR3 reads CSASSLAGLIDTQYF. The CDR3 DNA reads as TGCAGTGCTAGTTCACTCGCGGGATTGATAGATACGCAGTATTTT.

This clonotype was recorded at least ten times. The chain links TRBV19 to TRBJ1-5; maybe TRBD1 (6 bases). The germline V gene encodes CDR1 LNHDA and CDR2 SQIVND (reference sequence). The CDR3 spans 16 residues. Trimming pared 6 bases from V and 3 bases from J, leaving 18 bases between. The CDR3 bases are TGTGCCAGTAGGGACTCTCCGGGGGGCCCCAATCAGCCCCAGCATTTT. It is translated as CASRDSPGGPNQPQHF.

This clonotype was seen more than once but under ten times. The rearrangement uses TRBV2 and TRBJ2-3; D might be TRBD2 (5 bases). Germline V gene lookup returns CDR1 SNHLY and CDR2 FYNNEI. The CDR3 spans 11 residues. Trimming cost V 9 bases and J 5 bases, with 9 bases left between them. DNA of the CDR3: TGTGCCAGGGGAGAAAGAGATACGCAGTATTTT. This sequence encodes CARGERDTQYF.

The sample holds many counts of this clonotype. The chain uses TRBV29-1 and TRBJ2-3, with D perhaps being TRBD1 or TRBD2 (5 bases each). Trimming cost V 1 base and J 4 bases, with 12 bases left between them. The CDR3 length is 14 residues. Germline CDR1 SQVTM, CDR2 ANQGSEA. CDR3 amino acids: CSVEGGRGADTQYF. In DNA form, the CDR3 reads TGCAGCGTTGAAGGCGGTCGAGGGGCAGATACGCAGTATTTT.

The chain links TRBV6-1 to TRBJ2-6; D is ambiguous. V lost 8 bases to trimming and J lost 0 bases, with 8 bases between them. Germline CDR1 is MNHNS and CDR2 is SASEGT. CDR3 length: 14 residues. Written as DNA, the CDR3 is TGTGCCAGCGGTACCAGCTCTGGGGCCAACGTCCTGACTTTC. Protein: CASGTSSGANVLTF.

This clonotype was detected many times. The rearrangement uses TRBV27 and TRBJ2-2; unclear D gene. The CDR3 spans 12 residues. Trimming left V 6 bases short and J 2 bases short, with 4 bases between. CDR1 MNHEY and CDR2 SMNVEV come from the germline V gene (reference sequence). As DNA, the CDR3 is TGTGCCAGCAGCCGTAACACCGGGGAGCTGTTTTTT. Its translation is CASSRNTGELFF.

This clonotype was detected many times. The J gene is TRBJ2-7, the V gene TRBV6-2 or TRBV6-3; 9 nucleotides line up with TRBD1. Per germline, CDR1 MNHEY and CDR2 SVGEGT. The J segment lost 6 bases and the V segment lost 6 bases, leaving 12 bases of the junction unmatched. This CDR3 spans 15 amino acids. The CDR3 nucleotides are TGTGCCAGCAGCCTCCGGGACAGGGTGGAGGGCGAGCAGTACTTC. It specifies CASSLRDRVEGEQYF.

Only a few counts were recorded for this clonotype. The chain carries TRBV25-1 and TRBJ2-3; possibly TRBD2 for D (5 bases). Trimming shortened V by 3 bases and J by 8 bases, and 12 bases separated the two germline ends. The CDR3 consists of 13 residues. Germline assignment: CDR1 MGHDK and CDR2 SYGVNS. The CDR3 sequence is CASSEGFSATQYF. The CDR3 bases are TGTGCCAGCAGTGAGGGGTTTAGCGCTACGCAGTATTTT.

This chain joins TRBV15 and TRBJ1-2, with D possibly matching TRBD1 (6 bases). The CDR3 has 17 residues. The germline CDR1 and CDR2 sequences are LNHNV and YYDKDF (reference sequence). The V and J ends lost 0 bases and 4 bases respectively, with 18 bases between them. In nucleotides, the CDR3 is TGTGCCACCAGCAGAGATTTGGTGACAGGTCCAGCCTATGGCTACACCTTC. Amino acid sequence: CATSRDLVTGPAYGYTF.

This clonotype was found many times. This chain links TRBV5-1 with TRBJ2-7; D is unresolved. Trimming removed 3 bases from V and 3 bases from J, with 4 bases in between. CDR3 length equals 11 residues. Per the germline V gene, CDR1 is SGHRS and CDR2 is YFSETQ. Here the CDR3 reads CASSSNYEQYF. The CDR3 coding sequence is TGCGCCAGCAGCTCGAACTACGAGCAGTACTTC.

This clonotype was counted at least ten times. The chain joins TRBV20-1 to TRBJ1-5, with TRBD1 identical over 8 bases. V dropped 4 bases and J dropped 6; count of bases not matched to a gene: 11. CDR1 DFQATT and CDR2 SNEGSKA come from the germline V gene (reference sequence). The CDR3 is made up of 15 amino acids. The CDR3 DNA sequence: TGCAGTGCTATAAGAGACAGGGGAAGAGGTCAGCCCCAGCATTTT. This translates into CSAIRDRGRGQPQHF.

This clonotype was counted ten times or more. The J gene is TRBJ1-4, the V gene TRBV4-1; D is unresolved. The CDR3 consists of 14 residues. From germline, CDR1 is MGHRA and CDR2 YSYEKL. Deletions cut 0 bases from V and 8 bases from J, with 10 bases between. CDR3 coding DNA: TGCGCCAGCAGCCAAGATCTGGTGGCCGAAAAACTGTTTTTT. Amino acids: CASSQDLVAEKLFF.

The chain employs TRBV25-1 and TRBJ2-2, with D maybe TRBD1 (6 bases). The CDR3 totals 15 residues. The germline V gene encodes CDR1 MGHDK and CDR2 SYGVNS. Deletions cut 1 base from V and 3 bases from J, with 9 bases between. CDR3 region: CASSEFYRDTGELFF. The CDR3 bases are TGTGCCAGCAGTGAATTTTACAGGGACACCGGGGAGCTGTTTTTT.

This clonotype occurred many times. The chain recombines TRBV20-1 with TRBJ2-1; D is undetermined. V lost 6 bases to trimming and J lost 6 bases, with 12 bases between them. Germline V gives CDR1 DFQATT, CDR2 SNEGSKA (reference sequence). The CDR3 consists of 12 residues. The CDR3 protein is CSASAGVNEQFF. CDR3 coding DNA: TGCAGTGCGTCGGCAGGCGTCAATGAGCAGTTCTTC.

The chain joins TRBV3-1 to TRBJ1-5; D unresolved. This CDR3 region has 17 residues. Germline CDR1 and CDR2: LGHDT and YNNKEL (reference sequence). V lost 8 bases and J 0 bases, leaving 20 bases between the germline ends. The CDR3 loop is CASSQAGEGISNQPQHF. The CDR3 DNA reads TGTGCCAGCTCCCAAGCAGGAGAGGGAATTAGCAATCAGCCCCAGCATTTT.

This clonotype has a count of ten or more. The V call is TRBV20-1, the J call TRBJ1-5, with D possibly matching TRBD1 (6 bases). Germline V gene sequence: CDR1 DFQATT, CDR2 SNEGSKA (reference sequence). The CDR3 covers 18 residues. V dropped 0 bases and J dropped 2 bases, with 20 bases sitting between them. The CDR3 bases are TGCAGTGCTAGAGAGGCAGGGGAATTGATTTTACGCAATCAGCCCCAGCATTTT. Protein product: CSAREAGELILRNQPQHF.

This clonotype was counted ten times or more. The chain is built from TRBV19 and TRBJ2-7; the D gene is possibly TRBD2 (5 bases). V gave up 1 base and J gave up 2 bases, with 9 bases separating them. This CDR3 is 14 amino acids long. Germline CDR1 is LNHDA and CDR2 is SQIVND (reference sequence). CDR3 nucleotide sequence: TGTGCCAGTAGTATAGGGAGCGGAGCCTACGAGCAGTACTTC. Its protein is CASSIGSGAYEQYF.

This clonotype was counted ten times or more. The chain joins TRBV7-9 to TRBJ1-1; TRBD1 might be the D (5 bases). CDR1 and CDR2 from the germline V gene are SEHNR and FQNEAQ (reference sequence). The CDR3 covers 12 residues. DNA of the CDR3: TGTGCGCTGGAAGGGACGAACACTGAAGCTTTCTTT. Its protein product is CALEGTNTEAFF.